The 27 T cell receptor beta chains given below trace back to one sample, sequenced in a study of blood T cells in healthy people across ages. The use of a sample-barcoded 5' primer and a J-beta primer mix characterized a second PCR of about 6 to 11 cycles. TCRdb passed the 5' RACE reads through MiXCR, listing each CDR3 protein once. The data show around 1,800,000 distinct CDR3 sequences, more than 35% seen once. Sequenced: blood. Every receptor here comes from a human donor in good health.

The V call is TRBV4-1, the J call TRBJ2-7; D is possibly TRBD1 or TRBD2 (5 bases each). CDR1 and CDR2 (germline): MGHRA, YSYEKL. The CDR3 length is 16 residues. V dropped 1 base and J dropped 0 bases, with 13 bases sitting between them. The CDR3 region has the DNA TGCGCCAGCAGCCAAGTTCCGGGACCCCTCTCCTACGAGCAGTACTTC. Residues: CASSQVPGPLSYEQYF.

As for this clonotype: No DNA is shown, since the ends of the CDR3 on it are uncertain; the CDR3 is the one TCRdb lists. This chain joins TRBV10-3 and TRBJ2-1; the D call TRBD2 from the table was never checked on the DNA. Germline V CDR1 and CDR2: ENHRY, SYGVKD. The CDR3 comprises 14 residues, both ends counted. The CDR3 loop is CASSLADFGNGQFF.

The rearrangement links TRBV28 to TRBJ2-7; D is ambiguous. Germline V gene lookup returns CDR1 MDHEN and CDR2 SYDVKM. The ends were cut back, 8 bases at V and 2 bases at J, with 25 bases in the middle. The CDR3 covers 17 residues. CDR3 sequence: CASSKLAPVALTYEQYF. The CDR3 coding sequence is TGTGCCAGCTCAAAATTGGCCCCAGTGGCCCTTACCTACGAGCAGTACTTC.

This clonotype was counted only a few times. This sequence joins TRBV29-1 and TRBJ2-1, with D unclear. V was cut by 7 bases and J by 0 bases, with 13 bases left in between. Germline CDR1 and CDR2: SQVTM and ANQGSEA. This CDR3 spans 14 amino acids. For the CDR3, the DNA is TGCAGCGCCTGTCCCCTGAGCTCCTACAATGAGCAGTTCTTC. It specifies CSACPLSSYNEQFF.

The chain has TRBV20-1 and TRBJ2-5; D gene unclear. The CDR3 extends over 12 amino acids. The V end was cut by 4 bases, the J end by 3 bases, with 9 bases between. The germline gives CDR1 DFQATT, CDR2 SNEGSKA (reference sequence). The CDR3 coding sequence is TGCAGTGCTAAAGCTTTAAAAGAGACCCAGTACTTC. Protein sequence: CSAKALKETQYF.

The chain links TRBV7-9 to TRBJ1-2; the D is unclear. CDR1 and CDR2 from the germline V gene are SEHNR and FQNEAQ (reference sequence). CDR3 length: 13 residues. V was pared by 7 bases and J by 2 bases, with 11 bases between. CDR3 in DNA: TGTGCCAGCAACTTCGGGAAGAACTATGGCTACACCTTC. Translated: CASNFGKNYGYTF.

The CDR3 protein is CASSPGGGLASYGGYTF. In DNA, the CDR3 is TGTGCCAGCAGCCCGGGAGGGGGTTTAGCTTCTTACGGTGGCTACACCTTC. The chain employs TRBV3-1 and TRBJ1-2, with D perhaps matching TRBD1 (6 bases). With 4 bases removed from V and 7 bases from J, the gap between germline ends came to 25 bases. Per the germline V gene, CDR1 is LGHDT and CDR2 is YNNKEL (reference sequence). The CDR3 extends over 17 amino acids. The full variable domain, rest sourced from reference TRBV3-1 and TRBJ1-2, is DTAVSQTPKYLVTQMGNDKSIKCEQNLGHDTMYWYKQDSKKFLKIMFSYNNKELIINETVPNRFSPKSPDKAHLNLHINSLELGDSAVYFCASSPGGGLASYGGYTFGSGTRLTVV.

The genes are TRBV18 and TRBJ2-4; D unresolved. The DNA end lines up better with TRBJ2-7; the J call may be wrong. Germline V gives CDR1 KGHSH, CDR2 LQKENI. The CDR3 runs 15 residues. The chain's CDR3 is CASSPQAAPTYEQYF. The CDR3 DNA reads as TGTGCCAGCTCACCACAGGCTGCTCCCACCTACGAGCAGTACTTC.

This chain joins TRBV20-1 and TRBJ2-1; 8 nucleotides match TRBD2. The CDR3 has 15 residues. Germline trimming cut 0 bases from V and 3 bases from J; bases unmatched to any gene: 4. Germline V gene data show CDR1 as DFQATT and CDR2 as SNEGSKA (reference sequence). The CDR3 is CSARDLAGYYNEQFF. The DNA for the CDR3 is TGCAGTGCTAGAGATCTAGCGGGTTACTACAATGAGCAGTTCTTC.

This chain links TRBV6-2 or TRBV6-3 with TRBJ1-2, with D maybe TRBD1 (6 bases). CDR1 and CDR2 from the germline V gene are MNHEY and SVGEGT. The CDR3 consists of 17 residues. V was clipped by 8 bases and J by 5 bases, with 27 bases between them. The CDR3 coding sequence is TGTGCCAGCCAACCTCGCTCAGTCCGGACAGACATATATGGCTACACCTTC. It encodes CASQPRSVRTDIYGYTF.

With respect to this clonotype: One junction end disagrees with the germline gene, perhaps due to a read error. This chain uses TRBV6-1 with TRBJ2-7; weak D call: TRBD2 (6 bases). CDR1 is MNHNS and CDR2 is SASEGT in the germline V gene. CDR3 length: 16 residues. The CDR3 nucleotides read TGTACCAGCAGTGAAGTCGGGGGTCACGCCTCCTACGAGCAGTACTTC. Encoded protein: CTSSEVGGHASYEQYF.

The chain links TRBV20-1 to TRBJ2-7, with a possible D match to TRBD1 (7 bases). The CDR3 runs 16 residues. Germline CDR1 is DFQATT and CDR2 is SNEGSKA (reference sequence). The V gene lost 5 bases and the J gene lost 3 bases, with 23 bases spanning the gap. CDR3 nucleotide sequence: TGCAGTGCTTTATCAATACAGGGGAGGATTGGCTACGAGCAGTACTTC. Translation gives CSALSIQGRIGYEQYF.

The J gene is TRBJ1-2, the V gene TRBV7-2; D might be TRBD1 (6 bases). The V end was cut by 7 bases, the J end by 8 bases, with 20 bases between. Looked up from germline, CDR1 is SGHTA and CDR2 is FQGNSA. This CDR3 has 14 amino acids. The CDR3 is CASTPDSLPYGYTF. The CDR3 DNA follows: TGTGCCAGCACCCCGGACAGTCTCCCGTACGGCTACACCTTC. Together with reference TRBV7-2 and TRBJ1-2, the CDR3 gives the full variable domain: GAGVSQSPSNKVTEKGKDVELRCDPISGHTALYWYRQSLGQGLEFLIYFQGNSAPDKSGLPSDRFSAERTGGSVSTLTIQRTQQEDSAVYLCASTPDSLPYGYTFGSGTRLTVV.

This clonotype has only a few counts. The chain links TRBV5-1 to TRBJ2-5; TRBD1 aligns across 10 bases. Trimming removed 0 bases from V and 11 bases from J; junction bases left unmatched: 19. Germline CDR1 and CDR2: SGHRS and YFSETQ. The CDR3 loop spans 18 amino acids. CDR3 sequence: CASSLEGQGYSEVWEQYF. In DNA, the CDR3 is TGCGCCAGCAGCTTGGAGGGACAGGGGTATTCTGAAGTGTGGGAGCAGTACTTC.

This clonotype occurred a few times. This chain connects TRBV24-1 to TRBJ2-5; TRBD1 or TRBD2 may be the D gene (5 bases each). The CDR3 has 14 amino acids. Germline values: CDR1 KGHDR, CDR2 SFDVKD. The V gene lost 3 bases and the J gene lost 1 base, with 8 bases spanning the gap. The CDR3: CATSDGGVQETQYF. In nucleotides, the CDR3 is TGTGCCACCAGTGATGGGGGAGTCCAAGAGACCCAGTACTTC.

The chain combines TRBV7-6 with TRBJ2-7, with a tentative D call TRBD1 (5 bases). With 1 base removed from V and 0 bases from J, the gap between germline ends came to 10 bases. The CDR3 has 15 amino acids. Germline CDR1 reads SGHVS; CDR2 reads FNYEAQ. The CDR3 region has the DNA TGTGCCAGCAGCTTAGAGTCAGGGAACTCCTACGAGCAGTACTTC. Its protein product is CASSLESGNSYEQYF.

Many counts were recorded for this clonotype. V and J are TRBV12-3 or TRBV12-4 and TRBJ2-3; TRBD2 agrees at 9 bases. V dropped 2 bases and J dropped 6; count of bases not matched to a gene: 9. This CDR3 has 16 amino acids. The CDR3 DNA sequence: TGTGCCAGCAGTTTACTGGGCGGGGGGGATCTCGATACGCAGTATTTT. It yields the protein CASSLLGGGDLDTQYF.

This clonotype was seen only once. This chain joins TRBV6-2 or TRBV6-3 and TRBJ2-4; maybe TRBD1 (5 bases). V was trimmed by 2 bases and J by 13 bases, leaving 21 bases between them. Germline lookup yields CDR1 MNHEY and CDR2 SVGEGT. The CDR3 consists of 15 residues. The CDR3 DNA reads TGTGCCAGCAGTTACAAGGCAGGGATTTACAATGAGCAGTACTTC. This sequence encodes CASSYKAGIYNEQYF.

CDR3 in DNA: TGTGCCAGCCGGGACAGGGATAGATACGAGCAGTACTTC. Translating it yields CASRDRDRYEQYF. J is TRBJ2-5 and V is TRBV2; TRBD1 agrees at 9 bases. The J call is in doubt because the DNA end fits TRBJ2-7 better. Germline V gene sequence: CDR1 SNHLY, CDR2 FYNNEI. The CDR3 is 13 residues long.

This clonotype was recorded only once. The chain uses TRBV6-6 and TRBJ1-2; D is ambiguous. V was pared by 0 bases and J by 6 bases, with 14 bases between. The CDR3 has 15 residues. CDR1 MNHNY and CDR2 SVGAGI come from the germline V gene (reference sequence). The CDR3 DNA reads TGTGCCAGCAGTTACTCGGAGGGAGTCTGGGATGGCTACACCTTC. Translating it yields CASSYSEGVWDGYTF.

The V call is TRBV29-1, the J call TRBJ2-7; weak D call: TRBD1 (5 bases). The germline V gene encodes CDR1 SQVTM and CDR2 ANQGSEA. This CDR3 spans 14 amino acids. V shed 1 base and J shed 3 bases, with 13 bases lying between them. The CDR3 DNA is TGCAGCGTTGAAGGGCAGGGTAGAGACTACGAGCAGTACTTC. Its protein is CSVEGQGRDYEQYF.

This rearrangement joins TRBV9 to TRBJ1-1; the D is unclear. Germline loops: CDR1 SGDLS, CDR2 YYNGEE. The germline V and J ends were trimmed by 4 bases and 7 bases, with 17 bases remaining between them. The CDR3 contains 14 residues. The CDR3 reads CASSPHSDGGEAFF. The CDR3 nucleotides read TGTGCCAGCAGCCCACACTCAGACGGTGGTGAAGCTTTCTTT.

Note on this clonotype: Possible read error: a much larger clone is one base away. The rearrangement links TRBV9 to TRBJ1-4, with 7 bases that match TRBD1. Per germline, CDR1 SGDLS and CDR2 YYNGEE. The CDR3 length is 14 residues. CDR3 residues: CASSVRDRNEKPFF. In DNA, the CDR3 is TGTGCCAGCAGCGTGAGGGACAGAAATGAAAAACCGTTTTTT.

The V and J genes are TRBV28 and TRBJ2-5; TRBD2 agrees at 10 bases. Germline loops: CDR1 MDHEN, CDR2 SYDVKM. Trimming cost V 6 bases and J 5 bases; bases outside gene matches: 12. This CDR3 comprises 16 residues. The CDR3 loop is CASSPSGTSEFETQYF. CDR3 DNA: TGTGCCAGCAGCCCTTCCGGGACTAGCGAATTTGAGACCCAGTACTTC.

In this sample, this clonotype turned up a few times. The V gene is TRBV7-6, the J gene TRBJ2-7; the D is unclear. The length of the CDR3 is 15 residues. The ends were cut back, 5 bases at V and 1 base at J, with 15 bases in the middle. CDR1 and CDR2 from the germline V gene are SGHVS and FNYEAQ. The CDR3 loop reads CASSLSTASSYEQYF. CDR3 bases: TGTGCCAGCAGCCTCTCTACGGCAAGTTCCTACGAGCAGTACTTC.

The DNA of the CDR3 is TGTGCCAGCAGCCAAGAAGACCTGAGAAACACAGATACGCAGTATTTT. Protein product: CASSQEDLRNTDTQYF. The rearrangement uses TRBV14 and TRBJ2-3; D gene ambiguous. The V gene's germline CDR1 is SGHDN and CDR2 FVKESK. Between the trimmed V and J ends, which lost 0 bases and 2 bases, there was a span of 12 bases. This CDR3 contains 16 residues.

The chain couples TRBV10-3 to TRBJ2-1; 14 bases map to TRBD2. Germline CDR1 ENHRY, CDR2 SYGVKD. Losses at the gene ends were 8 bases for V and 9 bases for J; bases not matched to a gene: 6. The CDR3 extends over 14 amino acids. The CDR3 bases are TGTGCCATCTCGACTAGCGGGGGGGCCCGTGAGCAGTTCTTC. This encodes CAISTSGGAREQFF.